Below are 25 T cell receptor beta chains sequenced from a single sample in a study of a mutant IDH1 vaccine in newly diagnosed glioma. Measured with immunoSEQ multiplex PCR; TCRdb has only the in-frame clones, and not every one. The table includes tens of thousands of clones, approximately 78% detected once. Time point noted: week 47, end of study. Each dose delivered 300 ug of mutant IDH1 20-mer peptide subcutaneously with imiquimod. What these receptors recognize is not known. The sample in question was PBMCs, obtained from a glioma patient whose treatment included an IDH1 peptide vaccine. Every receptor here comes from a man between 35 and 55 years old with glioma.

This rearrangement joins TRBV28 to TRBJ2-1; 12 nucleotides match TRBD2. Looked up from germline, CDR1 is MDHEN and CDR2 is SYDVKM. V lost 5 bases and J lost 8; bases outside the gene matches: 4. There are 14 residues in the CDR3. The DNA of the CDR3 is TGTGCCAGCAGTCCTAGCGGGAGGGACCATGAGCAGTTCTTC. Protein sequence: CASSPSGRDHEQFF.

Points on this clone: At one end the junction does not follow the germline gene, possibly because of a read error. The V and J genes are TRBV9 and TRBJ2-3; 7 bases fit TRBD2. Germline V lookup: CDR1 SGDLS, CDR2 YYNGEE. The CDR3 contains 17 residues. The CDR3 sequence is CASSVEIGATSTDTQYF. The CDR3 DNA sequence: TGTGCCAGCAGCGTAGAAATCGGGGCGACTAGCACGGATACGCAGTATTTT.

The CDR3 loop reads CASSPPGRLQETQYF. The CDR3 nucleotides read TGTGCCAGCAGCCCGCCGGGCAGACTACAAGAGACCCAGTACTTC. The rearrangement uses TRBV5-4 and TRBJ2-5, with D possibly TRBD2 on 5 matching bases. The CDR3 runs 15 residues. Germline-derived CDR1 and CDR2 are SGHNT and YYREEE (reference sequence). V was shortened by 4 bases and J by 2 bases, with 15 bases between the two germline ends.

The chain carries TRBV19 and TRBJ2-3; the D gene is possibly TRBD1 (6 bases). V lost 6 bases and J 6 bases, leaving 19 bases between the germline ends. The CDR3 totals 15 residues. Germline V gene lookup returns CDR1 LNHDA and CDR2 SQIVND (reference sequence). The CDR3, as DNA: TGTGCCAGTAGGACCGGGGACACTCTCCGGGATACGCAGTATTTT. This codes for CASRTGDTLRDTQYF.

The chain joins TRBV19 to TRBJ2-5; TRBD1 is a possible D gene (5 bases). CDR3 size: 13 residues. The germline gives CDR1 LNHDA, CDR2 SQIVND (reference sequence). Trimming pared 5 bases from V and 1 base from J, leaving 8 bases between. The CDR3 DNA sequence: TGTGCCAGTAGTTCCAGGGCCCAAGAGACCCAGTACTTC. The encoded protein is CASSSRAQETQYF.

The chain has TRBV7-8 and TRBJ2-1, with 13 bases identical to TRBD2. The germline CDR1 and CDR2 sequences are SGHVS and FQNEAQ. Trimming took 2 bases from V and 10 from J; bases not matched to a gene: 2. This CDR3 contains 14 residues. CDR3 nucleotides: TGTGCCAGCAGCTTAACTAGCGGGAGGGGGGAGCAGTTCTTC. It specifies CASSLTSGRGEQFF. Combining the CDR3 with reference TRBV7-8 and TRBJ2-1 gives the whole variable domain GAGVSQSPRYKVAKRGQDVALRCDPISGHVSLFWYQQALGQGPEFLTYFQNEAQLDKSGLPSDRFFAERPEGSVSTLKIQRTQQEDSAVYLCASSLTSGRGEQFFGPGTRLTVL.

This clone was detected a few times. The V call is TRBV19, the J call TRBJ1-1; D remains ambiguous. This CDR3 has 15 residues. The germline V gene has CDR1 LNHDA and CDR2 SQIVND (reference sequence). With 3 bases removed from V and 4 bases from J, the gap between germline ends came to 15 bases. The chain's CDR3 is CASSIDWRVGTEAFF. DNA of the CDR3: TGTGCCAGTAGTATCGACTGGAGGGTTGGCACTGAAGCTTTCTTT.

The rearrangement joins TRBV7-8 to TRBJ1-5, with TRBD1 identical over 7 bases. The CDR3 loop spans 16 amino acids. Germline CDR1 is SGHVS and CDR2 is FQNEAQ. V gave up 5 bases and J gave up 1 base; unmatched junction bases: 8. The CDR3 here is CASSKGQSRSNQPQHF. For the CDR3, the DNA is TGTGCCAGCAGCAAGGGACAGTCCAGGAGCAATCAGCCCCAGCATTTT.

This rearrangement joins TRBV27 to TRBJ2-1; 11 nucleotides agree with TRBD1. The CDR3 sequence is 17 residues long. The germline V gene has CDR1 MNHEY and CDR2 SMNVEV (reference sequence). V lost 5 bases and J lost 5; bases outside the gene matches: 11. CDR3 sequence: CASSTRLGTGGNNEQFF. The CDR3 region has the DNA TGTGCCAGCAGTACCCGACTAGGGACAGGGGGGAACAATGAGCAGTTCTTC.

In this sample, this clone turned up a few times. The chain is built from TRBV7-2 and TRBJ2-2; the match to TRBD1 covers 8 bases. CDR1 is SGHTA, CDR2 FQGNSA, per germline. V shed 2 bases, J shed 5 bases, and the junction held 4 bases outside the gene matches. This CDR3 region has 15 residues. The CDR3 bases are TGTGCCAGCAGCTTAACAGGGGGGATAACCGGGGAGCTGTTTTTT. This gives the protein CASSLTGGITGELFF.

V is TRBV7-2 and J is TRBJ2-3; D not certain. Looked up from germline, CDR1 is SGHTA and CDR2 is FQGNSA. The germline V and J ends were trimmed by 0 bases and 0 bases, with 7 bases remaining between them. The CDR3 totals 15 residues. The CDR3 sequence: CASSLAITSTDTQYF. Written as DNA, the CDR3 is TGTGCCAGCAGCTTAGCCATAACTAGCACAGATACGCAGTATTTT.

The rearrangement joins TRBV9 to TRBJ2-7, with unresolved D. The CDR3 extends over 14 amino acids. The V gene's germline CDR1 is SGDLS and CDR2 YYNGEE. Trimming cost V 1 base and J 0 bases, with 8 bases left between them. CDR3 amino acids: CASSVSASSYEQYF. In nucleotides, the CDR3 is TGTGCCAGCAGCGTATCTGCTAGCTCCTACGAGCAGTACTTC.

This chain joins TRBV6-5 and TRBJ2-7; 9 bases line up with TRBD1. This CDR3 has 15 amino acids. With 6 bases clipped from V and 3 bases from J, the junction kept 9 bases outside the gene matches. Per the germline V gene, CDR1 is MNHEY and CDR2 is SVGAGI. DNA for the CDR3: TGTGCCAGCAGCCTGAAACAGGGGGCCCTCTACGAGCAGTACTTC. This sequence encodes CASSLKQGALYEQYF.

This chain uses TRBV14 with TRBJ1-2; no firm D call. This CDR3 is built from 15 residues. V was cut by 4 bases and J by 2 bases, with 14 bases left in between. CDR1 SGHDN and CDR2 FVKESK come from the germline V gene. The CDR3 nucleotides are TGTGCCAGCAGCCTCTCGAGACGCAAAAACTATGGCTACACCTTC. Protein product: CASSLSRRKNYGYTF.

The CDR3: CASSPLAGASTDTQYF. CDR3 nucleotide sequence: TGTGCCAGCAGCCCGCTAGCGGGGGCCAGCACAGATACGCAGTATTTT. The rearrangement uses TRBV7-2 and TRBJ2-3; 10 nucleotides agree with TRBD2. From germline, CDR1 is SGHTA and CDR2 FQGNSA. There are 16 residues in the CDR3. The trim removed 5 bases at V and 0 bases at J, leaving 5 bases unmatched.

This clone was seen a handful of times. This CDR3 is CASSQTRTEAFF. The DNA for the CDR3 is TGCGCCAGCAGCCAGACAAGGACTGAAGCTTTCTTT. This sequence joins TRBV4-1 and TRBJ1-1; D gene ambiguous. Germline-derived CDR1 and CDR2 are MGHRA and YSYEKL. V was trimmed by 3 bases and J by 5 bases, leaving 7 bases between them. The CDR3 has 12 amino acids.

This clone was detected once. Within the sample, other DNA sequences also encode this same CDR3. The chain combines TRBV19 with TRBJ2-3; D gene unclear. The CDR3 consists of 11 residues. Germline V CDR1 and CDR2: LNHDA, SQIVND (reference sequence). V dropped 4 bases and J dropped 2 bases, with 1 base sitting between them. CDR3 DNA sequence: TGTGCCAGTAGTAACACAGATACGCAGTATTTT. As protein: CASSNTDTQYF.

The rearrangement links TRBV5-1 to TRBJ1-2; 10 bases are shared with TRBD1. This CDR3 has 15 amino acids. Germline loops: CDR1 SGHRS, CDR2 YFSETQ. With V trimmed by 4 bases and J by 4 bases, 7 bases remained unmatched. The CDR3 loop reads CASSAGQGPSYGYTF. In DNA, the CDR3 is TGCGCCAGCAGCGCGGGACAGGGGCCGTCCTATGGCTACACCTTC.

The chain joins TRBV9 to TRBJ2-1; 10 nucleotides line up with TRBD2. Germline CDR1 is SGDLS and CDR2 is YYNGEE. The CDR3 loop spans 14 amino acids. With V trimmed by 3 bases and J by 6 bases, 3 bases remained unmatched. CDR3: CASSDRTSGNEQFF. The CDR3 bases are TGTGCCAGCAGCGACCGGACTAGCGGCAATGAGCAGTTCTTC.

The J gene is TRBJ2-5, the V gene TRBV12-5; TRBD1 matches 7 bases. Germline V gene sequence: CDR1 LGHNT, CDR2 FRNRAP. The J segment lost 3 bases and the V segment lost 1 base, leaving 2 bases of the junction unmatched. The length of the CDR3 is 14 residues. CDR3 bases: TGTGCTAGTGGTTTGGGCGACAGGGAAGAGACCCAGTACTTC. Protein product: CASGLGDREETQYF. The whole variable domain, filled in from reference TRBV12-5 and TRBJ2-5, reads DARVTQTPRHKVTEMGQEVTMRCQPILGHNTVFWYRQTMMQGLELLAYFRNRAPLDDSGMPKDRFSAEMPDATLATLKIQPSEPRDSAVYFCASGLGDREETQYFGPGTRLLVL.

This rearrangement joins TRBV7-9 to TRBJ2-2; D tentatively fits TRBD1 or TRBD2 (5 bases each). The CDR3 contains 15 residues. V was clipped by 4 bases and J by 0 bases, with 9 bases between them. The germline CDR1 and CDR2 sequences are SEHNR and FQNEAQ (reference sequence). CDR3 amino acids: CASSSGRTNTGELFF. CDR3 in DNA: TGTGCCAGCAGCTCGGGACGGACGAACACCGGGGAGCTGTTTTTT.

The V gene is TRBV9, the J gene TRBJ2-7; 8 nucleotides agree with TRBD1. In germline, CDR1 is SGDLS, CDR2 YYNGEE. The trim removed 3 bases at V and 2 bases at J, leaving 7 bases unmatched. The CDR3 loop spans 15 amino acids. DNA of the CDR3: TGTGCCAGCAGCGGCCCCGGGACAGGTCCCTACGAGCAGTACTTC. Its translation: CASSGPGTGPYEQYF. Looking up the rest from reference TRBV9 and TRBJ2-7 gives the full variable domain: DSGVTQTPKHLITATGQRVTLRCSPRSGDLSVYWYQQSLDQGLQFLIQYYNGEERAKGNILERFSAQQFPDLHSELNLSSLELGDSALYFCASSGPGTGPYEQYFGPGTRLTVT.

The rearrangement joins TRBV5-1 to TRBJ1-4, with 7 bases lining up with TRBD1. With 4 bases clipped from V and 2 bases from J, the junction kept 2 bases outside the gene matches. The CDR3 spans 14 residues. Per germline, CDR1 SGHRS and CDR2 YFSETQ. This CDR3 reads CASSVQGTNEKLFF. DNA for the CDR3: TGCGCCAGCAGCGTACAGGGGACTAATGAAAAACTGTTTTTT.

The chain links TRBV14 to TRBJ2-1, with 9 bases identical to TRBD2. CDR3 length equals 16 residues. Trimming took 0 bases from V and 5 from J; bases not matched to a gene: 5. The germline V gene has CDR1 SGHDN and CDR2 FVKESK. This chain's CDR3 is CASSQDSASGDNEQFF. Here the CDR3 DNA reads TGTGCCAGCAGCCAAGATTCGGCTAGCGGGGACAATGAGCAGTTCTTC. Full variable domain (remainder filled in from reference TRBV14 and TRBJ2-1): EAGVTQFPSHSVIEKGQTVTLRCDPISGHDNLYWYRRVMGKEIKFLLHFVKESKQDESGMPNNRFLAERTGGTYSTLKVQPAELEDSGVYFCASSQDSASGDNEQFFGPGTRLTVL.

The rearrangement joins TRBV6-5 to TRBJ1-6; weak D call: TRBD1 (6 bases). CDR3 size: 16 residues. Deletions cut 0 bases from V and 4 bases from J, with 10 bases between. The germline CDR1 and CDR2 sequences are MNHEY and SVGAGI. The CDR3 reads CASSYSWQGYNSPLHF. Here the CDR3 DNA reads TGTGCCAGCAGTTACTCGTGGCAGGGGTATAATTCACCCCTCCACTTT.